One and the same sample provided the 13 T cell receptor beta chains below, sequenced in a study of CD8 T cells in ankylosing spondylitis. TCRdb re-analysed the 5' RACE reads in MiXCR, keeping a single row per CDR3 protein. The data show 30,000 or so distinct CDR3 sequences, about 5.1% seen once. Sequencing was carried out using blood, either unsorted or a sorted T cell fraction (not recorded which). The origin of the receptors is a female donor with ankylosing spondylitis or in good health (not recorded which).

Ten or more counts support this clonotype. The V and J genes are TRBV9 and TRBJ2-1; a weak D match, TRBD1 (6 bases). The CDR3 extends over 13 amino acids. Per the germline V gene, CDR1 is SGDLS and CDR2 is YYNGEE. V was shortened by 1 base and J by 7 bases, with 9 bases between the two germline ends. The CDR3 loop reads CASSVLQGNEQFF. Here the CDR3 DNA reads TGTGCCAGCAGCGTATTGCAGGGGAATGAGCAGTTCTTC.

This clonotype has only a few counts. V and J are TRBV9 and TRBJ1-2; a possible D gene is TRBD1 (5 bases). The CDR3 runs 13 residues. Germline assignment: CDR1 SGDLS and CDR2 YYNGEE. V lost 4 bases and J 1 base, leaving 8 bases between the germline ends. The CDR3 nucleotides read TGTGCCAGCAGCCCAGACAGTAACTATGGCTACACCTTC. This translates into CASSPDSNYGYTF.

The sample holds many counts of this clonotype. This chain joins TRBV9 and TRBJ2-2; D ambiguous. The CDR3 totals 14 residues. V was clipped by 0 bases and J by 3 bases, with 6 bases between them. The germline V gene has CDR1 SGDLS and CDR2 YYNGEE. CDR3: CASSVDLDTGELFF. The CDR3 nucleotides read TGTGCCAGCAGCGTAGATCTAGACACCGGGGAGCTGTTTTTT.

The sample holds many counts of this clonotype. This rearrangement joins TRBV9 to TRBJ2-1; 9 nucleotides match TRBD2. V lost 4 bases and J lost 7; bases outside the gene matches: 15. This CDR3 is built from 17 residues. Germline values: CDR1 SGDLS, CDR2 YYNGEE. The CDR3 protein is CASSQGFAGGPQNEQFF. DNA for the CDR3: TGTGCCAGCAGCCAGGGATTTGCGGGGGGGCCTCAGAATGAGCAGTTCTTC. Looking up the rest from reference TRBV9 and TRBJ2-1 gives the full variable domain: DSGVTQTPKHLITATGQRVTLRCSPRSGDLSVYWYQQSLDQGLQFLIQYYNGEERAKGNILERFSAQQFPDLHSELNLSSLELGDSALYFCASSQGFAGGPQNEQFFGPGTRLTVL.

Turning to this clonotype: No DNA is shown, since the ends of the CDR3 on it are uncertain; the CDR3 is the one TCRdb lists. The chain uses TRBV27 and TRBJ2-2; TRBD2 is the table's D call, not checked against the DNA. The CDR3 spans 14 amino acids, including both terminal residues. CDR1 is MNHEY and CDR2 is SMNVEV in the germline V gene (reference sequence). The CDR3 spells CASSSQGPPGSCFF.

There are many counts of this clonotype. Germline is not matched at one junction end, which may reflect a read error. CDR3 DNA sequence: TGTGCCAGCAGCGTAGCTGACGGGGGGGGCAACGTCCTGACTTTC. Protein sequence: CASSVADGGGNVLTF. The chain is built from TRBV9 and TRBJ2-6; 8 bases align to TRBD2. The CDR3 is 15 amino acids. The germline V gene encodes CDR1 SGDLS and CDR2 YYNGEE.

At least ten counts were recorded for this clonotype. The rearrangement uses TRBV9 and TRBJ2-1; D remains unclear. V was shortened by 0 bases and J by 12 bases, with 13 bases between the two germline ends. CDR1 and CDR2 (germline): SGDLS, YYNGEE. This CDR3 has 13 amino acids. In DNA form, the CDR3 reads TGTGCCAGCAGCGTAGATCAGGCCCAAAGGCAGTTCTTC. This sequence encodes CASSVDQAQRQFF.

This clonotype was detected many times. J is TRBJ2-7 and V is TRBV9; D ambiguous. CDR1 and CDR2 (germline): SGDLS, YYNGEE. Trimming pared 0 bases from V and 2 bases from J, leaving 9 bases between. This CDR3 region has 14 residues. The DNA for the CDR3 is TGTGCCAGCAGCGTAGCTACTGATGCCTACGAGCAGTACTTC. Its protein is CASSVATDAYEQYF.

V is TRBV9 and J is TRBJ2-1, with 9 bases lining up with TRBD2. The CDR3 has 15 residues. Germline V CDR1 and CDR2: SGDLS, YYNGEE. V lost 3 bases to trimming and J lost 7 bases; unmatched junction nucleotides: 8. The CDR3 spells CASSASGANFNEQFF. As DNA, the CDR3 is TGTGCCAGCAGCGCTAGCGGGGCCAATTTTAATGAGCAGTTCTTC.

This clonotype appeared a few times. The chain employs TRBV9 and TRBJ2-5, with D perhaps TRBD2 (5 bases). V lost 4 bases and J lost 4, with 14 bases in between. Germline V lookup: CDR1 SGDLS, CDR2 YYNGEE. CDR3 length: 14 amino acids. CDR3 sequence: CASSTRRAGETQYF. CDR3 nucleotide sequence: TGTGCCAGCAGCACCCGACGGGCGGGAGAGACCCAGTACTTC. The full variable domain, completed using reference TRBV9 and TRBJ2-5, is DSGVTQTPKHLITATGQRVTLRCSPRSGDLSVYWYQQSLDQGLQFLIQYYNGEERAKGNILERFSAQQFPDLHSELNLSSLELGDSALYFCASSTRRAGETQYFGPGTRLLVL.

The CDR3 region has the DNA TGTGCCAGCAGCGGGGGGCTAGCGCATTCTGGGGCCAACGTCCTGACTTTC. It codes for CASSGGLAHSGANVLTF. This chain connects TRBV9 to TRBJ2-6; the D gene could be TRBD1 or TRBD2 (6 bases each). V lost 3 bases and J lost 1, with 14 bases in between. The CDR3 totals 17 residues. CDR1 SGDLS and CDR2 YYNGEE come from the germline V gene.

At least ten counts were recorded for this clonotype. V usage is TRBV9 and J usage is TRBJ1-2; possible D gene TRBD1, 6 bases. CDR3 length: 14 amino acids. V dropped 3 bases and J dropped 7 bases, with 16 bases sitting between them. Germline V gene lookup returns CDR1 SGDLS and CDR2 YYNGEE. The CDR3 loop is CASSARAGASGYTF. Written as DNA, the CDR3 is TGTGCCAGCAGCGCGAGGGCAGGGGCGAGTGGCTACACCTTC.

By frequency in the sample, this clonotype is medium-sized. The rearrangement links TRBV9 to TRBJ2-4, with 9 bases that match TRBD2. Trimming at V came to 0 bases and at J to 6 bases, leaving 10 bases not matched to a gene. Germline V gives CDR1 SGDLS, CDR2 YYNGEE. The CDR3 length is 17 residues. CDR3: CASSVAIAGESGNIQYF. In DNA, the CDR3 is TGTGCCAGCAGCGTAGCGATAGCGGGAGAGTCTGGAAACATTCAGTACTTC.